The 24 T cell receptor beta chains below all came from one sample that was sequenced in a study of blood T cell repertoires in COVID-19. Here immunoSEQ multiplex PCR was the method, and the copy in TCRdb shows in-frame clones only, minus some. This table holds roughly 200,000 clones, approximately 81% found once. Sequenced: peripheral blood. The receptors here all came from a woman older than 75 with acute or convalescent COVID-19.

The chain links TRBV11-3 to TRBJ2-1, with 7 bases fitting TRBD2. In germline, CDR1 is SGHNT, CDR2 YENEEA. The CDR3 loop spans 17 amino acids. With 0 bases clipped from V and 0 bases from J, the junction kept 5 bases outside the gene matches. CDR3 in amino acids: CASSLDLGGSSYNEQFF. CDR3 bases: TGTGCCAGCAGCTTAGATCTCGGGGGGAGCTCCTACAATGAGCAGTTCTTC. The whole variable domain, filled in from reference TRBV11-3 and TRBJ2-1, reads EAGVVQSPRYKIIEKKQPVAFWCNPISGHNTLYWYLQNLGQGPELLIRYENEEAVDDSQLPKDRFSAERLKGVDSTLKIQPAELGDSAVYLCASSLDLGGSSYNEQFFGPGTRLTVL.

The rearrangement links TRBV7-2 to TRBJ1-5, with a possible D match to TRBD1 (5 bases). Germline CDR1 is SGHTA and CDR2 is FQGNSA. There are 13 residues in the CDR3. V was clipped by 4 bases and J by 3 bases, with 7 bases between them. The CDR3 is CASSYRFNQPQHF. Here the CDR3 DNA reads TGTGCCAGCAGCTACAGGTTCAATCAGCCCCAGCATTTT.

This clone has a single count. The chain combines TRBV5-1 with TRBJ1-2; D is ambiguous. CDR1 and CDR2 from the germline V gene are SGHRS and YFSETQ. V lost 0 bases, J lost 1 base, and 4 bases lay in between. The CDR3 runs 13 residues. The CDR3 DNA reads TGCGCCAGCAGCTTGGGTTATAACTATGGCTACACCTTC. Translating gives CASSLGYNYGYTF. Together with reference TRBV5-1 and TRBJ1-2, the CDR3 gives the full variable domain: KAGVTQTPRYLIKTRGQQVTLSCSPISGHRSVSWYQQTPGQGLQFLFEYFSETQRNKGNFPGRFSGRQFSNSRSEMNVSTLELGDSALYLCASSLGYNYGYTFGSGTRLTVV.

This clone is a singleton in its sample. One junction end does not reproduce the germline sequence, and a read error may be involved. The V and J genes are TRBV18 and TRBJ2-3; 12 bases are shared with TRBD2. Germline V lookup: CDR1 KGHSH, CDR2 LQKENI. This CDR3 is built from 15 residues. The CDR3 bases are TGTGCCAGCTCCCCACTAGCGGGAGGAACAGATACGCAGTATTTT. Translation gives CASSPLAGGTDTQYF. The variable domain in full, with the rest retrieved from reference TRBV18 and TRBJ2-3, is NAGVMQNPRHLVRRRGQEARLRCSPMKGHSHVYWYRQLPEEGLKFMVYLQKENIIDESGMPKERFSAEFPKEGPSILRIQQVVRGDSAAYFCASSPLAGGTDTQYFGPGTRLTVL.

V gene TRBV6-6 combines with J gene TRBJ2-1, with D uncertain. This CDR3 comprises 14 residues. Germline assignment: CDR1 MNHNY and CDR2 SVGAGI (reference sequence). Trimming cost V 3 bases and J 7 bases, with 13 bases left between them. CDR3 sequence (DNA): TGTGCCAGCAGTTATTCCCATACTCAAAATGAGCAGTTCTTC. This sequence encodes CASSYSHTQNEQFF.

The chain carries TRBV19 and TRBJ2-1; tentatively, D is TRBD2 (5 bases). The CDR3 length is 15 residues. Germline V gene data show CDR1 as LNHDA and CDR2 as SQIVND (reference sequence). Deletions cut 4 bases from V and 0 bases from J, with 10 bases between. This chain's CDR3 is CASSRTSSSYNEQFF. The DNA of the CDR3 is TGTGCCAGTAGTAGAACTAGTAGCTCCTACAATGAGCAGTTCTTC.

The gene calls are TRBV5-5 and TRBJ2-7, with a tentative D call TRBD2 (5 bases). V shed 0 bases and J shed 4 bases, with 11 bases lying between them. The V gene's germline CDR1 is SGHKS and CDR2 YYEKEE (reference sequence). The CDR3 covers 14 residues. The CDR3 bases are TGTGCCAGCAGCTTGGCGGGGAGTCCGTACGAGCAGTACTTC. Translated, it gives CASSLAGSPYEQYF.

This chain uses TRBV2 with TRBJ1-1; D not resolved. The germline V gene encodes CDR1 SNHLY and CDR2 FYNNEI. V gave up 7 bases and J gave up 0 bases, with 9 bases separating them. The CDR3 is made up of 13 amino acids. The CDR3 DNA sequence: TGTGCCAGCAACAATCCATTGAACACTGAAGCTTTCTTT. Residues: CASNNPLNTEAFF.

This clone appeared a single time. The CDR3 sequence is CASSFQGREQFF. In DNA form, the CDR3 reads TGTGCCAGCAGCTTTCAGGGCCGGGAGCAGTTCTTC. V usage is TRBV11-2 and J usage is TRBJ2-1; possible D gene TRBD1, 5 bases. The CDR3 is made up of 12 amino acids. Germline CDR1 and CDR2: SGHAT and FQNNGV. V lost 3 bases and J 10 bases, leaving 10 bases between the germline ends. Looking up the rest from reference TRBV11-2 and TRBJ2-1 gives the full variable domain: EAGVAQSPRYKIIEKRQSVAFWCNPISGHATLYWYQQILGQGPKLLIQFQNNGVVDDSQLPKDRFSAERLKGVDSTLKIQPAKLEDSAVYLCASSFQGREQFFGPGTRLTVL.

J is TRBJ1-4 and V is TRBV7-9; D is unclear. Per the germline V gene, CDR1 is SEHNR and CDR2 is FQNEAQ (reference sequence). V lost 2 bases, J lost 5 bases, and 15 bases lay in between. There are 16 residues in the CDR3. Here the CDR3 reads CASSLKEGWKNEKLFF. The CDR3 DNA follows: TGTGCCAGCAGCTTAAAGGAGGGTTGGAAAAATGAAAAACTGTTTTTT.

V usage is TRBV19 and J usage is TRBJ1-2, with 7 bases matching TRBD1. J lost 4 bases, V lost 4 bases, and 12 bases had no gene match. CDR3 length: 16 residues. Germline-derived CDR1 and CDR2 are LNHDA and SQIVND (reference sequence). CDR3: CASSKVWQGTAYGYTF. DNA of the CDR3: TGTGCCAGTAGTAAAGTGTGGCAAGGGACAGCCTATGGCTACACCTTC.

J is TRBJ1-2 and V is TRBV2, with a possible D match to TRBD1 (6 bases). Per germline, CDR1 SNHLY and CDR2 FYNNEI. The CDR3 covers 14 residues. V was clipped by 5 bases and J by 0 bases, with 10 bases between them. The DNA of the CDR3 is TGTGCCAGCAGTCCTACAGGGCCTAACTATGGCTACACCTTC. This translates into CASSPTGPNYGYTF.

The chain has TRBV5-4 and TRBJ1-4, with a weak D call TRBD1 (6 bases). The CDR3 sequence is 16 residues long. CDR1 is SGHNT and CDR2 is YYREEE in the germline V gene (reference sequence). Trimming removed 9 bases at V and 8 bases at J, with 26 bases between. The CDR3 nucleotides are TGTGCCACCCAGAGGCGAGGGGACAAGCAGCACGAAAAACTGTTTTTT. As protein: CATQRRGDKQHEKLFF.

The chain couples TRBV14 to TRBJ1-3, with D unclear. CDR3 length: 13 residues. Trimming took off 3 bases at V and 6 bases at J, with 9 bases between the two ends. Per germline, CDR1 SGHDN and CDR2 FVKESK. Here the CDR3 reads CASSHAPSNTIYF. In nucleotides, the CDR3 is TGTGCCAGCAGCCATGCGCCCTCAAACACCATATATTTT.

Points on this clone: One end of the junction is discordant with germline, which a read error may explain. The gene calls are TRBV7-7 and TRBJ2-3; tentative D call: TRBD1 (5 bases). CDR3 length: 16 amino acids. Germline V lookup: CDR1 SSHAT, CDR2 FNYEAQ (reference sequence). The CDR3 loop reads CASSPGLGAGTDTQYF. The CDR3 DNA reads TGTGCTAGCAGCCCGGGCCTAGGGGCAGGCACAGATACGCAGTATTTT.

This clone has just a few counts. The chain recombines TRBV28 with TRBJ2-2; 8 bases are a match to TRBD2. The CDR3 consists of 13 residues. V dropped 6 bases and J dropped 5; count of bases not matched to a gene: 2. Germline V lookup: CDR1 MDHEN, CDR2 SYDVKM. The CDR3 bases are TGTGCCAGCAGAGAGCGGGAGACCGGGGAGCTGTTTTTT. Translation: CASRERETGELFF.

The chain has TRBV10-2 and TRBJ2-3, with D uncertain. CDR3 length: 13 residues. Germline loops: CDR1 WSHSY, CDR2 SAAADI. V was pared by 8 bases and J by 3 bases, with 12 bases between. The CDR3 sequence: CASRASGTDTQYF. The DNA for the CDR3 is TGCGCCAGCCGTGCTAGTGGTACAGATACGCAGTATTTT.

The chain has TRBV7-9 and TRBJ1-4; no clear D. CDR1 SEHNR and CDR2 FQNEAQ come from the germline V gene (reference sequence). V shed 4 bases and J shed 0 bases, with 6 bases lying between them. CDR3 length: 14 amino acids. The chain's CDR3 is CASSSYTTNEKLFF. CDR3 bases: TGTGCCAGCAGCTCTTACACAACTAATGAAAAACTGTTTTTT.

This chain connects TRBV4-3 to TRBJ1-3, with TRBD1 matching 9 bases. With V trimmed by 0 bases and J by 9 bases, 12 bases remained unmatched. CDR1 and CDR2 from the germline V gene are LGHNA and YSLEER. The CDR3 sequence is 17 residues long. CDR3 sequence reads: CASSQEKGQGIGSTIYF. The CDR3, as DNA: TGCGCCAGCAGCCAAGAGAAGGGACAGGGAATCGGTTCCACCATATATTTT.

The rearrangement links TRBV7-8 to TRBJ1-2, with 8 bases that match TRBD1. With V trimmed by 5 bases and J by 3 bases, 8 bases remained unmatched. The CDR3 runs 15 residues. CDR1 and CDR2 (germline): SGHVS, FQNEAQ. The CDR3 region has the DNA TGTGCCAGCAGCCTCTACCAGGGGGCTGACTATGGCTACACCTTC. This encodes CASSLYQGADYGYTF.

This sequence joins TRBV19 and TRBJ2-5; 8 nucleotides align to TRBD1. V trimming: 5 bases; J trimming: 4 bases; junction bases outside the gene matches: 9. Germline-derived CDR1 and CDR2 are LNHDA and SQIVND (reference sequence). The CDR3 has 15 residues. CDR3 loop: CASSPTDRVRETQYF. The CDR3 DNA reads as TGTGCCAGTAGTCCAACGGACAGGGTGCGAGAGACCCAGTACTTC.

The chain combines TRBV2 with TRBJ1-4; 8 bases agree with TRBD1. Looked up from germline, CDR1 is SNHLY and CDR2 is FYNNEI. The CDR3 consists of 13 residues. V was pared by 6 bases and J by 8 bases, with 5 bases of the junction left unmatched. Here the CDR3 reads CASRWTGWEKLFF. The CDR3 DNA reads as TGTGCCAGCAGATGGACAGGGTGGGAAAAACTGTTTTTT.

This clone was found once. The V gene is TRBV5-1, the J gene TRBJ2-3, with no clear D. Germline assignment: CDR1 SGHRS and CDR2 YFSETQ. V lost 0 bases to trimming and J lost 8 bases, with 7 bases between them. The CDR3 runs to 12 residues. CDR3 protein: CASSLESGTQYF. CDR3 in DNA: TGCGCCAGCAGCTTGGAATCGGGTACGCAGTATTTT.

The CDR3 DNA sequence: TGTGCCAGCACCCTGATAAAGCAAGGAGCTGGCTACACCTTC. The encoded protein is CASTLIKQGAGYTF. V is TRBV11-2 and J is TRBJ1-2; D remains ambiguous. This CDR3 has 14 residues. Trimming left V 7 bases short and J 7 bases short, with 19 bases between. Germline CDR1 reads SGHAT; CDR2 reads FQNNGV.